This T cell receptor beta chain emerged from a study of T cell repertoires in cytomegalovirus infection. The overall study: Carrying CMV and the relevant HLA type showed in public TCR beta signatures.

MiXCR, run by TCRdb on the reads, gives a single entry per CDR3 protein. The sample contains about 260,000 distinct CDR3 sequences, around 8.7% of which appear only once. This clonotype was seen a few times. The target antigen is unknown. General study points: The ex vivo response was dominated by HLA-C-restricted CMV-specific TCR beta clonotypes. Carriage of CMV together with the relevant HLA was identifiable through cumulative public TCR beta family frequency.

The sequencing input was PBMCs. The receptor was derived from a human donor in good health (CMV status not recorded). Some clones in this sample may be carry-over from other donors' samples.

CDR3 sequence reads: CASSLRTSGGIETQYF. CDR3 coding DNA: TGTGCCAGCAGCCTGAGGACTAGCGGGGGTATAGAGACCCAGTACTTC. V and J are TRBV5-6 and TRBJ2-5, with 13 bases lining up with TRBD2. J was trimmed by 4 bases and V by 4 bases; bases with no gene match: 7. This CDR3 has 16 residues. CDR1 is SGHDT, CDR2 YYEEEE, per germline.